What follows describes a single T cell receptor beta chain. Its antigen is as yet unknown. The data stem from a study of cytomegalovirus exposure and HLA in healthy donors. The PCR made use of 60 Vbeta and 13 Jbeta primers. TCRdb's copy holds only in-frame clones and misses some; the assay was immunoSEQ multiplex PCR. The table lists 200,000 to 250,000 clones, 70% to 85% of them singletons, with 0.58% in the top ten. General study findings and limits: As a later analysis showed, a missense DCLRE1C variant was linked to trimming of TCR beta V- and J-genes. Cytomegalovirus-associated status was assigned to around 160 TCR beta chains. Common viral pathogens seemed, in a later analysis, to connect with several of the most significant clusters. Within an earlier analysis, most TCR beta V segments proved productive either about 87% or about 30% of the time.

Material: PBMCs. This TCR was recovered from a woman in her 40s in good health and CMV-seronegative.

As DNA, the CDR3 is TGTGCCAGCTTGTCGACAGGGGGCGATACGCAGTATTTT. Protein sequence: CASLSTGGDTQYF. V is TRBV7-9 and J is TRBJ2-3, with TRBD1 identical over 10 bases. The germline V gene has CDR1 SEHNR and CDR2 FQNEAQ (reference sequence). The CDR3 consists of 13 residues. V lost 8 bases and J lost 6; bases outside the gene matches: 5. Full variable domain (rest looked up from reference TRBV7-9 and TRBJ2-3): DTGVSQNPRHKITKRGQNVTFRCDPISEHNRLYWYRQTLGQGPEFLTYFQNEAQLEKSRLLSDRFSAERPKGSFSTLEIQRTEQGDSAMYLCASLSTGGDTQYFGPGTRLTVL.